The entry that follows covers one T cell receptor beta chain sequence. The same CDR3 arises from other DNA sequences in this sample as well. This entry is derived from a study of blood T cell repertoires in COVID-19. Study context: Samples came from the United States, Italy and Spain, spanning acute and convalescent COVID-19. T cells, B-cell-depleted T cells, or PBMCs provided the cDNA or gDNA that served as material.

Seattle-derived patients entered the study during active infection and were followed longitudinally. As originally analysed: Quantification of nucleated cells was approximated via reference gene primer amplification. Clones were sequenced by immunoSEQ multiplex PCR, and TCRdb holds only the in-frame ones, with some missing. The DNA was the basis for D and trimming; V, J and clone size are from that table. The data show a few hundred thousand clones, about 87% seen once. The CDR3 spans 15 residues. Trimming cost V 1 base and J 3 bases, with 10 bases left between them. Germline V gene data show CDR1 as LGHDT and CDR2 as YNNKEL (reference sequence).

Source material: peripheral blood. This TCR was recovered from a woman aged 45-65 years with COVID-19, enrolled during active disease. This chain uses TRBV3-1 (or the pseudogene TRBV3-2) with TRBJ1-3, with D perhaps TRBD1 (5 bases). CDR3 DNA sequence: TGTGCCAGCAGCCAAGGGCAGGGAGGTGGAAACACCATATATTTT. Translated: CASSQGQGGGNTIYF.